This entry is about one T cell receptor beta chain. No antigen is known for it. The sample comes from a study of T cell responses to AZD1222 COVID-19 vaccine. The CDR3 loop spans 15 amino acids. Trimming cost V 3 bases and J 1 base; bases outside gene matches: 3. CDR1 is MNHEY and CDR2 is SMNVEV in the germline V gene (reference sequence). Profiling relied on immunoSEQ multiplex PCR, and the TCRdb table lists in-frame clones only, not all of them. The data hold some 140,000 clones, with 80% to 95% observed a single time. Overall study results and limits: Just six people given AZD1222 tested seropositive at baseline. Most donors were white British, females outnumbered males, and clonal diversity was possibly underestimated. Unmutated variant regions reportedly attract nearly half of all spike-specific TCRs. Two doses of AZD1222 preceded a rise in Spike-specific TCR breadth and depth.

This chain connects TRBV27 to TRBJ1-2; 9 nucleotides align to TRBD1. The sequence came from an adult who received the AZD1222 COVID-19 vaccine. The source material was peripheral blood, sampled 28 days after the second AZD1222 dose. In nucleotides, the CDR3 is TGTGCCAGCAGTTTCGGACAGGGGATTAACTATGGCTACACCTTC. It specifies CASSFGQGINYGYTF.